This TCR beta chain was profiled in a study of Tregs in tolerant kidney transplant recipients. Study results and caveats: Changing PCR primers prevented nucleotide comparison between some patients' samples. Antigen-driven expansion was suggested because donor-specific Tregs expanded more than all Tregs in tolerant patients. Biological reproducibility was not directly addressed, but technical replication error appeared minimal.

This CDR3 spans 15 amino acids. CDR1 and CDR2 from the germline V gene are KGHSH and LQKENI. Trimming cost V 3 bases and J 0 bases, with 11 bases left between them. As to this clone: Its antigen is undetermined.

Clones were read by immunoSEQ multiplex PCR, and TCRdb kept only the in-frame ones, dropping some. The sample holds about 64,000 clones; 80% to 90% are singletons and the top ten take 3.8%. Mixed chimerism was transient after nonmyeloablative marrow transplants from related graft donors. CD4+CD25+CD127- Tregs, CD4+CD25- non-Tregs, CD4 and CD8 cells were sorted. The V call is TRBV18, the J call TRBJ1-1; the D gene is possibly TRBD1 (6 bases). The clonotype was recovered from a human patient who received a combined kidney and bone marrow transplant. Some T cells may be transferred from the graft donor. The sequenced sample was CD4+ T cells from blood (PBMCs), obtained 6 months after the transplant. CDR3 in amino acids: CASSPLTGMNTEAFF. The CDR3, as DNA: TGTGCCAGCTCACCTTTGACAGGTATGAACACTGAAGCTTTCTTT.